These T cell receptor beta chains were read from a single sample in a study of breast tumors, draining lymph nodes, adjacent tissues. TCRdb re-derived calls from the multiplex PCR reads in MiXCR, one entry per CDR3 protein. The sample has approximately 250,000 distinct CDR3 sequences; less than 40% are singletons. The sample taken for sequencing was axillary lymph node tissue. The source is a female donor with breast cancer. Some clones in this sample may be carry-over from other donors' samples. CDR3s include the opening cysteine and the closing phenylalanine or tryptophan. The order of the fields is D gene, clone size, V gene, J gene, CDR3 protein, CDR3 DNA. The D gene is left open where the match is weak. Clone size appears in some rows only: once, few, many, or a class for an expanded clone.

.	.	TRBV3-1	TRBJ1-5	CASSLRDSNQPQHF	TGTGCCAGCAGCCTCCGGGATAGCAATCAGCCCCAGCATTTT
.	.	TRBV28	TRBJ2-3	CASSLDSTQGSTDTQYF	TGTGCCAGCAGTTTAGACAGTACGCAGGGTAGCACAGATACGCAGTATTTT
TRBD2	once	TRBV5-1	TRBJ2-1	CASSNSGRIDEQFF	TGCGCCAGCAGCAATAGCGGGAGGATTGATGAGCAGTTCTTC
.	.	TRBV27	TRBJ2-7	CASSSSQGHLTYEQYF	TGTGCCAGCAGTTCTTCACAGGGCCACCTTACCTACGAGCAGTACTTC
.	.	TRBV11-3	TRBJ1-5	CASSLGTRTHF	TGTGCCAGCAGCCTCGGGACAAGGACGCATTTT
TRBD1	.	TRBV2	TRBJ2-7	CASSETATGTTEQYF	TGTGCCAGCAGTGAAACCGCGACAGGGACGACCGAGCAGTACTTC
.	many	TRBV30	TRBJ2-7	CAWKGQTYEQYF	TGTGCCTGGAAGGGACAAACCTACGAGCAGTACTTC
.	many	TRBV19	TRBJ2-3	CASSIRWRPTDTQYF	TGTGCCAGTAGTATAAGGTGGCGGCCCACAGATACGCAGTATTTT
TRBD1	many	TRBV25-1	TRBJ2-2	CASSELGQVLTGELFF	TGTGCCAGCAGTGAATTGGGACAGGTGCTCACCGGGGAGCTGTTTTTT
TRBD1	many	TRBV12-3/TRBV12-4	TRBJ2-3	CASSGTGTGTDTQYF	TGTGCCAGCAGTGGGACAGGAACGGGCACAGATACGCAGTATTTT
.	medium-sized	TRBV11-2	TRBJ1-2	CASSLGTGYGYTF	TGTGCCAGCAGCTTAGGGACTGGATATGGCTACACCTTC
.	few	TRBV11-2	TRBJ1-2	CASSSLKSYTF	TGTGCCAGCAGCTCCTTGAAAAGCTACACCTTC
TRBD1	.	TRBV12-3/TRBV12-4	TRBJ2-6	CASRSGTGDAAVGANVLTF	TGTGCCAGCAGGTCCGGGACAGGGGACGCTGCTGTTGGGGCCAACGTCCTGACTTTC
.	.	TRBV5-1	TRBJ1-3	CASSLGGISPGNTIYF	TGTGCCAGCAGCTTGGGTGGCATAAGCCCTGGAAACACCATATATTTT
.	.	TRBV5-1	TRBJ2-3	CASSIGWGTDTQYF	TGCGCCAGCAGCATAGGATGGGGGACAGATACGCAGTATTTT
.	many	TRBV6-5	TRBJ1-4	CASKHRAATNEKLFF	TGTGCCAGCAAGCACAGGGCAGCAACTAATGAAAAACTGTTTTTT
.	many	TRBV5-1	TRBJ1-2	CASSLGTASNYGYTF	TGCGCCAGCAGCTTAGGGACCGCTTCTAACTATGGCTACACCTTC
.	many	TRBV2	TRBJ1-2	CASMKEEVYGYTF	TGTGCCAGCATGAAAGAAGAGGTCTATGGCTACACCTTC
TRBD2	many	TRBV20-1	TRBJ2-5	CSASLAGGRETQYF	TGCAGTGCTAGCCTAGCGGGGGGGAGGGAGACCCAGTACTTC
.	many	TRBV20-1	TRBJ2-1	CSATERRDEQFF	TGCAGTGCTACGGAGCGAAGAGATGAGCAGTTCTTC
TRBD2	few	TRBV6-1	TRBJ2-3	CATLRAGTASGTQYF	TGTGCCACCCTTCGAGCGGGGACCGCAAGCGGTACGCAGTATTTT
.	many	TRBV2	TRBJ1-3	CASSPTGLGNTIYF	TGTGCCAGCAGCCCTACAGGGTTAGGAAACACCATATATTTT
TRBD2	.	TRBV11-3	TRBJ2-7	CASSLETSGTPEQYF	TGTGCCAGCAGCTTAGAAACTAGCGGGACTCCCGAGCAGTACTTC
.	many	TRBV20-1	TRBJ2-1	CSAPAPPLNEQFF	TGCAGTGCTCCTGCGCCCCCCCTGAATGAGCAGTTCTTC
TRBD2	many	TRBV24-1	TRBJ2-2	CATSGGTSVFF	TGTGCCACCAGTGGAGGGACTAGCGTGTTTTTT
.	many	TRBV19	TRBJ2-3	CASSIEATQYF	TGTGCCAGTAGTATAGAGGCTACGCAGTATTTT
.	.	TRBV20-1	TRBJ1-3	CSARDGAAIYF	TGCAGTGCTAGAGATGGGGCAGCCATATATTTT
TRBD2	medium-sized	TRBV7-9	TRBJ2-1	CASSLSSGLYNEQFF	TGTGCCAGCAGCCTCTCTAGCGGACTATACAATGAGCAGTTCTTC
.	many	TRBV29-1	TRBJ2-7	CSVAPGFTGSYEQYF	TGCAGCGTTGCACCGGGGTTTACGGGCTCCTACGAGCAGTACTTC
.	.	TRBV20-1	TRBJ2-6	CSARPAKGEAF	TGCAGTGCTAGACCAGCCAAGGGTGAAGCTTTC
TRBD2	many	TRBV19	TRBJ2-1	CASSIQAGGRYPNEQFF	TGTGCCAGTAGTATTCAAGCGGGAGGTCGCTACCCCAATGAGCAGTTCTTC
TRBD1	.	TRBV29-1	TRBJ2-5	CQQLGQGAETQYF	TGCCAGCAACTAGGGCAGGGGGCAGAGACCCAGTACTTC
.	many	TRBV10-3	TRBJ1-6	CAISEVETNSPLHF	TGTGCCATCAGTGAGGTGGAAACTAATTCACCCCTCCACTTT
TRBD2	many	TRBV7-3	TRBJ2-3	CASSLTRFLGTRVSDTQYF	TGTGCCAGCAGCTTAACGAGGTTTCTTGGGACTAGAGTTTCAGATACGCAGTATTTT
.	few	TRBV6-1	TRBJ1-4	CASSELTGGWNEKLFF	TGTGCCAGCAGTGAATTAACGGGGGGATGGAATGAAAAACTGTTTTTT
.	many	TRBV29-1	TRBJ2-3	CSVGRDLSTDTQYF	TGCAGCGTTGGCCGGGACTTAAGCACAGATACGCAGTATTTT
TRBD2	many	TRBV13	TRBJ2-3	CASSLSRLALTDTQYF	TGTGCCAGCAGCTTATCAAGACTAGCGCTTACAGATACGCAGTATTTT
TRBD2	many	TRBV29-1	TRBJ2-7	CSVGTSGYNSYEQYF	TGCAGCGTCGGGACTAGCGGTTACAACTCCTACGAGCAGTACTTC
TRBD1	many	TRBV20-1	TRBJ2-7	CSALGTGTSYEQYF	TGCAGTGCCCTAGGGACAGGAACTTCCTACGAGCAGTACTTC
TRBD2	.	TRBV20-1	TRBJ2-5	CSARDRTSGHRKGQTQYF	TGCAGTGCTAGAGATCGAACTAGCGGACATCGAAAGGGGCAGACCCAGTACTTC
TRBD1	many	TRBV20-1	TRBJ1-2	CSASLGQGAYGYTF	TGCAGTGCTAGTCTCGGCCAGGGGGCATATGGCTACACCTTC
TRBD1	.	TRBV5-8	TRBJ2-1	CASSRQGFEQFF	TGTGCCAGCAGCCGACAGGGGTTTGAGCAGTTCTTC
.	many	TRBV10-2	TRBJ2-5	CASRPPGRAQETQYF	TGCGCCAGCAGACCTCCGGGACGAGCCCAAGAGACCCAGTACTTC
.	many	TRBV18	TRBJ1-6	CASSNRAKRGGSSPLHF	TGTGCCAGCTCGAATCGGGCCAAACGGGGTGGGAGTTCACCCCTCCACTTT
.	few	TRBV2	TRBJ1-2	CASSERGNYGYTF	TGTGCCAGCAGTGAGAGAGGGAACTATGGCTACACCTTC
TRBD1	many	TRBV7-7	TRBJ2-5	CASSSINQGAGETQYF	TGTGCTAGCAGCTCAATAAACCAGGGGGCCGGTGAGACCCAGTACTTC
TRBD2	many	TRBV29-1	TRBJ2-5	CSATRAGGETQYF	TGCAGCGCCACCAGGGCGGGGGGAGAGACCCAGTACTTC
.	.	TRBV12-3/TRBV12-4	TRBJ1-5	CASSLRQASNQHF	TGTGCCAGCAGTTTGAGACAGGCGAGCAATCAGCATTTT
TRBD1	.	TRBV7-9	TRBJ2-1	CASSLVGQAYNEQFF	TGTGCCAGCAGCTTAGTTGGACAGGCGTACAATGAGCAGTTCTTC
.	many	TRBV30	TRBJ2-7	CAWSGVNEQYF	TGTGCCTGGTCGGGAGTCAACGAGCAGTACTTC
.	many	TRBV19	TRBJ1-2	CASSLQGLGGYTF	TGTGCCAGTAGTCTGCAGGGTCTCGGGGGCTACACCTTC
.	.	TRBV2	TRBJ2-5	CASSEPRGARETQYF	TGTGCCAGCAGTGAGCCAAGGGGGGCGCGAGAGACCCAGTACTTC
.	many	TRBV7-6	TRBJ1-4	CASSLVTAEKLFF	TGTGCCAGCAGCTTAGTCACGGCCGAAAAACTGTTTTTT
.	many	TRBV4-3	TRBJ1-6	CASSQDLWGSYNSPLHF	TGCGCCAGCAGCCAAGATCTTTGGGGCTCCTATAATTCACCCCTCCACTTT
TRBD1	many	TRBV29-1	TRBJ2-7	CSVEFPDRGFYEQYF	TGCAGCGTTGAATTCCCGGACAGGGGTTTCTACGAGCAGTACTTC
.	many	TRBV9	TRBJ2-7	CASSVGAGSYDEQYF	TGTGCCAGCAGCGTAGGGGCAGGGAGTTACGACGAGCAGTACTTC
TRBD1	many	TRBV25-1	TRBJ1-2	CASSGDRTYGYTF	TGTGCCAGCAGTGGGGACAGGACCTATGGCTACACCTTC